This TCR beta chain was recorded in a study of Graves' ophthalmopathy and Graves' hyperthyroidism (dated by TCRdb to between 2017 and 2018). As for the study more broadly: Peripheral blood samples were taken at the time of initial diagnosis, before any treatment was given. In five to seven hyperthyroidism patients, T-cell repertoires of thyroid tissue and blood were compared. The study used TCR beta repertoire signatures to distinguish Graves' ophthalmopathy from Graves' hyperthyroidism and to predict progression to ophthalmopathy. The 75 to 100 discovery patients were randomly divided into training and test sets at a 7:3 ratio. In total, around 140 blood samples were TCR-sequenced: approximately 40 ophthalmopathy, over 70 hyperthyroidism and some 17 hyperthyroidism-to-ophthalmopathy patients. Once sampling was done, hyperthyroidism patients were given methimazole at a starting dose of 30 mg daily, while ophthalmopathy patients were given high-dose intravenous methylprednisolone. To explore V-J signatures that distinguish ophthalmopathy from hyperthyroidism, a discovery set of about 99 patients was enrolled, made up of under 50 with ophthalmopathy and roughly 57 with stable hyperthyroidism. The independent validation cohort included 18 to 20 hyperthyroidism patients plus 17 patients who later progressed from hyperthyroidism to ophthalmopathy.

A patient counted as having stable hyperthyroidism if there was no progression to ophthalmopathy within 18 months of follow-up. Patients with hyperthyroidism were aged 18 to 65 years, had been newly diagnosed, and had a disease duration of less than 2 months. Patients with other autoimmune diseases, uncontrolled infections, pregnancy or lactation were excluded. Diagnosis relied on clinical symptoms, serum thyroxine, TRAb, thyroid ultrasound and orbital computed tomography. Using Ficoll-Paque density gradient centrifugation, PBMCs were isolated from roughly 9.2 ml of fresh peripheral blood. Trizol reagent was used to extract the total RNA, and its quality was then checked on an Agilent 2100 Bioanalyzer. TCR beta CDR3 regions were amplified from RNA transcripts for repertoire sequencing. The first round was an RT-PCR using HTBI primers with the Qiagen OneStep RT-PCR kit, and this first round was followed by a second-round multiplex PCR, then size selection and purification. Libraries were sequenced paired-end with 100 bp reads on an Illumina HiSeq2000. The study's own analysis went as follows. Reads were processed with SOAPnuke, discarding reads with adapters, uncalled bases, mean Phred below 15, or no exact constant-primer or identifier match. COPE v1.2.5 was used to merge high-quality paired reads. Clonotypes were defined as unique nucleotide sequences and were aligned to IMGT TRB V, D and J references using MiTCR v1.1. The analysis was limited to V-J combinations with a frequency above 0.0001, which together covered 99.2% of repertoires. A TCR clonal expansion and chaos score per V-J combination was defined as the ratio of F50 clonal expansion to chaos observed in the TCRdist matrix. Features were reduced by Welch's t-statistics and random forest to about a dozen V-J combinations, which fed a naive Bayes classifier. The similarity between thyroid and blood repertoires was quantified using the Morisita-Horn index. The public sequencing data were trimmed at Q25 with fastp and processed into clonotypes with MiXCR by TCRdb, which kept only in-frame beta chains. Here each entry gathers all rows of one CDR3 protein and keeps the most common genes and DNA. TCRdb's processing, not the authors', yielded these V and J calls. The sample table holds roughly 400,000 distinct CDR3 sequences, of which 15% were seen once. Around 7% of the sample is in the top ten clones.

Results and caveats for the whole study, not just this receptor: The 13-signature model separated ophthalmopathy from stable hyperthyroidism with around 90% sensitivity and almost 84% specificity in cross-validation, and 80%/75% in the test set. Most expanded thyroid clonotypes with frequency above 0.001 were also detected in blood, suggesting blood repertoires may reflect the thyroid immune response. In validation, the model predicted ophthalmopathy progression with about 71% sensitivity and 72.22% specificity; some 13 predicted patients were CT-confirmed with GO in a median of approximately 6.5 months. Sample size was not predetermined statistically, and investigators were not blinded to group allocation.

Ten or more counts support this clonotype. It lacks a known antigen. Per-base qualities were not stored, and no clone one base away is much larger. The germline V gene (reference sequence) supplies CDR1 LNHDA and CDR2 SQIVND. V and J lose 7 bases and 3 bases, and a span of 15 bases separates them. The CDR3 contains 15 residues, cysteine and phenylalanine counted. Just the 45-base CDR3 DNA is kept, in frame starting at base 1. The chain is assembled from TRBV19 and TRBJ2-2, with TRBD1 perhaps the D gene, on 5 matching bases. The sequencing input was peripheral blood. The receptor's source is a woman between 18 and 30 years old with stable Graves' hyperthyroidism. Donor details come from another sample of the same person, matched by shared clones. CDR3 region: CASTSPAGHTGELFF. The sequenced DNA: TGTGCCAGTACCTCCCCGGCAGGGCACACCGGGGAGCTGTTTTTT.